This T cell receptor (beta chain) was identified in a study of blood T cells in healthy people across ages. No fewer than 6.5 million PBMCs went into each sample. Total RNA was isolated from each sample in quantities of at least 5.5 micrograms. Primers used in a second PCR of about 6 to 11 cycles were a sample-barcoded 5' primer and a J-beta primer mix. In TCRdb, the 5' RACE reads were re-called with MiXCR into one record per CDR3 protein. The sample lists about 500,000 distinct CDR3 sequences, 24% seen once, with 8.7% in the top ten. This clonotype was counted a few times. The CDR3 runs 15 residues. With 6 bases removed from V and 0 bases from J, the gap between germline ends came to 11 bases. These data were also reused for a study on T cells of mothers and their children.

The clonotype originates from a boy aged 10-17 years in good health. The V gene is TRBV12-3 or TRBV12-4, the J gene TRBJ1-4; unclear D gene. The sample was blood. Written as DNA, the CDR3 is TGTGCCAGCAGAGAAGGGCTTTCAACTAATGAAAAACTGTTTTTT. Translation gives CASREGLSTNEKLFF.